The 6 T cell receptor beta chains listed next were all sequenced from one sample in a study of T-cell memory formation after mild COVID-19. TCRdb ran MiXCR on the 5' RACE reads and lists one entry per CDR3 protein. Of approximately 350,000 distinct CDR3 sequences in the sample, over 10% are singletons; the top ten hold about a fifth. Sample: PBMCs or a T cell subset sorted from them (not recorded which). The receptor source for this set is a man younger than 35 who had mild COVID-19 (a few samples of this study predate the infection). Cell type and time point are not known.

The chain couples TRBV4-1 to TRBJ2-3; no reliable D call. V lost 3 bases to trimming and J lost 2 bases, with 9 bases between them. The germline gives CDR1 MGHRA, CDR2 YSYEKL. CDR3 length: 14 amino acids. CDR3 sequence: CASSQNVATDTQYF. CDR3 DNA sequence: TGCGCCAGCAGCCAGAACGTAGCCACAGATACGCAGTATTTT.

J is TRBJ2-1 and V is TRBV20-1; D is uncertain. The CDR3 is made up of 12 amino acids. V was clipped by 6 bases and J by 4 bases, with 10 bases between them. Germline lookup yields CDR1 DFQATT and CDR2 SNEGSKA (reference sequence). In DNA form, the CDR3 reads TGCAGTGCCCTGGACGGATACAATGAGCAGTTCTTC. This gives the protein CSALDGYNEQFF.

The chain joins TRBV10-3 to TRBJ2-5, with a weak D call TRBD1 (7 bases). The V gene lost 2 bases and the J gene lost 7 bases, with 29 bases spanning the gap. This CDR3 spans 19 amino acids. From germline, CDR1 is ENHRY and CDR2 SYGVKD. CDR3 loop: CAISEPRDGTVGYMVTQYF. DNA of the CDR3: TGTGCCATCAGTGAGCCGCGGGATGGGACAGTGGGATATATGGTGACCCAGTACTTC.

The chain couples TRBV5-1 to TRBJ2-1; TRBD1 matches at 10 bases. The CDR3 runs 15 residues. J lost 4 bases, V lost 3 bases, and 4 bases had no gene match. The germline CDR1 and CDR2 sequences are SGHRS and YFSETQ. CDR3 nucleotide sequence: TGCGCCAGCAGCTGGACAGGGGGGCTTTACAATGAGCAGTTCTTC. It yields the protein CASSWTGGLYNEQFF.

This chain uses TRBV4-3 with TRBJ2-2; D unclear. Per the germline V gene, CDR1 is LGHNA and CDR2 is YSLEER. Trimming removed 1 base at V and 4 bases at J, with 10 bases between. The CDR3 runs to 15 residues. CDR3 nucleotide sequence: TGCGCCAGCAGCCAAGTTACCCTCCTCACCGGGGAGCTGTTTTTT. It translates to CASSQVTLLTGELFF.

V gene TRBV7-2 combines with J gene TRBJ2-1, with 12 bases identical to TRBD2. Germline V lookup: CDR1 SGHTA, CDR2 FQGNSA. The CDR3 runs 14 residues. The V and J ends lost 5 bases and 9 bases, in that order; junction bases with no gene match: 5. The CDR3 spells CASSPLAGGREQFF. The DNA of the CDR3 is TGTGCCAGCAGCCCCCTAGCGGGGGGGCGTGAGCAGTTCTTC.